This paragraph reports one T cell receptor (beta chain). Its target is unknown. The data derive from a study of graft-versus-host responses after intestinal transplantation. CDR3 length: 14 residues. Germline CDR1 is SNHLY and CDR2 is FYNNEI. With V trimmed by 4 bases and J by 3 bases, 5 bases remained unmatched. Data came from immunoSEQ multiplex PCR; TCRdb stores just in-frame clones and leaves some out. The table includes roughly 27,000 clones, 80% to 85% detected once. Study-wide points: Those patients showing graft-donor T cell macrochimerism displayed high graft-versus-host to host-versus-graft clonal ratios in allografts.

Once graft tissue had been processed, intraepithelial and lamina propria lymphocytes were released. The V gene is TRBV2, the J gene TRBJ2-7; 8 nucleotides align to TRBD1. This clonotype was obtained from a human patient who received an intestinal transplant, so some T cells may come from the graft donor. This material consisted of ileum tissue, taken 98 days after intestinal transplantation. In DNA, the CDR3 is TGTGCCAGCAGTGCTAGGGGACAGGACTACGAGCAGTACTTC. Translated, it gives CASSARGQDYEQYF.